This entry concerns a single T cell receptor beta chain. This probably arose from a read error, given a far larger clone one base away. As to treatment: randomized to nivolumab then ipilimumab (arm A) or the reverse (arm B). The data were taken from a study of sequential checkpoint blockade in melanoma. CDR1 is SGHAT and CDR2 is FQNNGV in the germline V gene. This CDR3 region has 16 residues. The ends lost 5 bases at V and 0 bases at J; junction bases unmatched: 7. Libraries were prepared by immunoSEQ multiplex PCR; TCRdb keeps only in-frame clonotypes and omits some of them. Here the sample spans about 8,400 clones, around three fifths being singletons.

The receptor comes from a human donor with melanoma. The sample consisted of CD8+ T cells sorted from blood (inferred from file names), taken from a patient given nivolumab and ipilimumab in sequence. The chain uses TRBV11-2 and TRBJ2-1; 7 bases fit TRBD2. The CDR3 coding sequence is TGTGCCAGCAGCCAAGATACGGGGGGCTCCTACAATGAGCAGTTCTTC. It is translated as CASSQDTGGSYNEQFF. Variable domain in full (rest from reference TRBV11-2 and TRBJ2-1): EAGVAQSPRYKIIEKRQSVAFWCNPISGHATLYWYQQILGQGPKLLIQFQNNGVVDDSQLPKDRFSAERLKGVDSTLKIQPAKLEDSAVYLCASSQDTGGSYNEQFFGPGTRLTVL.